The clone carrying this T cell receptor (beta chain) was counted between two and nine times. The data are from a study of blood T cell repertoires in COVID-19. The germline gives CDR1 LGHDT, CDR2 YNNKEL (reference sequence). This CDR3 comprises 15 residues. Trimming cost V 1 base and J 1 base, with 8 bases left between them. Per the original data handling: Scientists estimated how many nucleated cells there were by amplifying reference gene primers. Here immunoSEQ multiplex PCR was the method, and the copy in TCRdb shows in-frame clones only, minus some. V and J calls plus clone size are reproduced from that table; the DNA served to infer D and trimming. This table holds over 250,000 clones, 70% to 80% found once.

Sequencing was done on a sample of peripheral blood. This rearrangement joins TRBV3-1 (or the pseudogene TRBV3-2) to TRBJ1-3; D unclear. The source is a woman aged 80 or older with acute or convalescent COVID-19. CDR3 bases: TGTGCCAGCAGCCAAGTGGGCGGGTCTGGAAACACCATATATTTT. It codes for CASSQVGGSGNTIYF.